This T cell receptor beta chain was recovered during a study of T cell clonality in common variable immunodeficiency. This clone has more than one count but fewer than ten. With the read ending 3 residues before the CDR3 end, the germline J gene is used to fill in that end. The CDR3 consists of 15 residues. Germline CDR1 SNHLY, CDR2 FYNNEI. V was pared by 4 bases and J by 0 bases, with 9 bases between. Sequencing was performed with immunoSEQ multiplex PCR; in TCRdb, only in-frame clones are kept and a portion is missing. The data show 50,000 to 60,000 clones, with none appearing a single time. This clonotype originated in a person aged 18 to 75 in good health. Material: peripheral blood mononuclear cells. The chain uses TRBV2 and TRBJ2-2, with D possibly matching TRBD1 (6 bases). Incomplete CDR3 DNA: TGTGCCAGCAGTGGCCAGGGGCCGAACACCGGGGAG. It codes for CASSGQGPNTGE. Given in full, the CDR3 is CASSGQGPNTGELFF.